Here is one T cell receptor beta chain with its context. Its antigen remains unknown. A junction boundary mismatches the germline segment, possibly from a read error. CDR3 and TCR beta VDJ profiling relied on genomic DNA as the template. TCRdb ran MiXCR on the reads and lists one entry per CDR3 protein. The top ten clones hold 1.1% of a sample with about 160,000 distinct CDR3 sequences, around 45% of them seen once. Germline V gene sequence: CDR1 LNHDA, CDR2 SQIVND (reference sequence). The CDR3 contains 14 residues. This sample stems from a study of CD8+CD57+ T cells in acquired aplastic anemia. Whole-study findings and limits: In common between the patients and the controls were nearly 30 CD8+ CDR3 sequences. Levels of CD8+ Simpson's diversity were not significantly distinct in patients versus controls.

The receptor was derived from a human donor in good health. The V gene is TRBV19, the J gene TRBJ1-1; weak D call: TRBD1 (5 bases). What was sequenced was sorted CD4+, CD8+, or CD8+CD57+ T cells (not recorded which) from PBMCs. The CDR3 here is CASIFGHLNTEAFF. CDR3 bases: TGCGCCAGTATCTTCGGACACCTGAACACTGAAGCTTTCTTT.